This passage covers 18 T cell receptor beta chains from one sample sequenced in a study of cytomegalovirus exposure and HLA in healthy donors. The PCR used 60 Vbeta and 13 Jbeta primers. Some clones are missing from TCRdb's copy, which holds only in-frame ones; the method was immunoSEQ multiplex PCR. The table has over 150,000 clones, less than 85% seen once; the top ten hold 1%. Sequencing used PBMCs. These receptors were collected from a boy younger than 10 in good health and CMV-seronegative.

The chain combines TRBV28 with TRBJ2-7; TRBD2 agrees at 13 bases. V shed 6 bases and J 5 bases; nucleotides not matched to a gene: 7. This CDR3 comprises 15 residues. Germline V lookup: CDR1 MDHEN, CDR2 SYDVKM. The CDR3 loop is CASSFWTSGRNEQYF. The CDR3 DNA is TGTGCCAGCAGCTTTTGGACTAGCGGGAGAAACGAGCAGTACTTC.

This rearrangement joins TRBV2 to TRBJ1-1; D is perhaps TRBD1 (5 bases). V gave up 7 bases and J gave up 10 bases, with 16 bases separating them. The CDR3 consists of 12 residues. In germline, CDR1 is SNHLY, CDR2 FYNNEI. The CDR3 spells CASTLPGRAAFF. The DNA of the CDR3 is TGTGCCAGCACCCTTCCAGGCAGGGCAGCTTTCTTT.

The chain has TRBV28 and TRBJ2-7; the D is unclear. CDR3 length equals 11 residues. Per germline, CDR1 MDHEN and CDR2 SYDVKM. Trimming took 6 bases from V and 2 from J, leaving 5 bases between them. CDR3 nucleotide sequence: TGTGCCAGCAGCCGAGCCTACGAGCAGTACTTC. Translation gives CASSRAYEQYF.

The V call is TRBV19, the J call TRBJ2-1; 11 bases match TRBD2. Germline CDR1 is LNHDA and CDR2 is SQIVND (reference sequence). The CDR3 totals 16 residues. V dropped 3 bases and J dropped 4; count of bases not matched to a gene: 5. The CDR3 sequence is CASSILAGGGYNEQFF. DNA of the CDR3: TGTGCCAGTAGTATCCTAGCGGGAGGAGGATACAATGAGCAGTTCTTC. Together with reference TRBV19 and TRBJ2-1, the CDR3 gives the full variable domain: DGGITQSPKYLFRKEGQNVTLSCEQNLNHDAMYWYRQDPGQGLRLIYYSQIVNDFQKGDIAEGYSVSREKKESFPLTVTSAQKNPTAFYLCASSILAGGGYNEQFFGPGTRLTVL.

The chain uses TRBV28 and TRBJ1-4; D unresolved. Germline V gene data show CDR1 as MDHEN and CDR2 as SYDVKM. V was clipped by 2 bases and J by 0 bases, with 7 bases between them. This CDR3 spans 15 amino acids. CDR3 sequence reads: CASSLRGATNEKLFF. The CDR3, as DNA: TGTGCCAGCAGTTTACGAGGAGCAACTAATGAAAAACTGTTTTTT.

V gene TRBV5-1 combines with J gene TRBJ2-1, with D maybe TRBD1 (6 bases). Per germline, CDR1 SGHRS and CDR2 YFSETQ. The CDR3 totals 16 residues. V was trimmed by 5 bases and J by 3 bases, leaving 18 bases between them. The CDR3 DNA is TGCGCCAGCAGTTCCTACAGGGCACAAAACTACAATGAGCAGTTCTTC. Its protein is CASSSYRAQNYNEQFF.

The chain has TRBV5-1 and TRBJ1-1; D not resolved. Germline V CDR1 and CDR2: SGHRS, YFSETQ. Trimming took 4 bases from V and 4 from J, leaving 17 bases between them. This CDR3 spans 15 amino acids. DNA for the CDR3: TGCGCCAGCAGCCGAAAATCGGGTGGAATCACTGAAGCTTTCTTT. Encoded protein: CASSRKSGGITEAFF.

This chain uses TRBV27 with TRBJ1-4, with 7 nucleotides matching TRBD1. CDR1 is MNHEY and CDR2 is SMNVEV in the germline V gene (reference sequence). CDR3 length equals 15 residues. After removal of 5 bases from V and 6 bases from J, the junction contained 9 bases not matched to a gene. The CDR3 reads CASSQQGLGDEKLFF. The CDR3, as DNA: TGTGCCAGCAGTCAACAGGGGCTAGGGGATGAAAAACTGTTTTTT.

The gene calls are TRBV29-1 and TRBJ1-2; TRBD1 might be the D (6 bases). Germline lookup yields CDR1 SQVTM and CDR2 ANQGSEA. The CDR3 length is 13 residues. Trimming took 2 bases from V and 4 from J, leaving 11 bases between them. The CDR3 DNA reads TGCAGCGTTGAATCAGGGGAAGGCTATGGCTACACCTTC. Translation: CSVESGEGYGYTF.

The chain uses TRBV5-1 and TRBJ1-5, with 7 positions matching TRBD1. With 0 bases clipped from V and 4 bases from J, the junction kept 7 bases outside the gene matches. The germline V gene encodes CDR1 SGHRS and CDR2 YFSETQ. CDR3 size: 16 residues. In DNA, the CDR3 is TGCGCCAGCAGCTTGGATCCTACAGGGGCTAATCAGCCCCAGCATTTT. Translated, it gives CASSLDPTGANQPQHF.

This chain connects TRBV15 to TRBJ2-2; D is perhaps TRBD1 (6 bases). V was cut by 0 bases and J by 5 bases, with 10 bases left in between. The CDR3 has 15 amino acids. Germline CDR1 LNHNV, CDR2 YYDKDF (reference sequence). CDR3 protein: CATSRDVGGTGELFF. CDR3 nucleotides: TGTGCCACCAGCAGAGATGTAGGGGGTACCGGGGAGCTGTTTTTT.

This chain links TRBV2 with TRBJ1-5; possible D gene TRBD1, 5 bases. This CDR3 contains 14 residues. V was pared by 2 bases and J by 4 bases, with 9 bases between. Germline CDR1 is SNHLY and CDR2 is FYNNEI. CDR3 in amino acids: CASSEFTGNQPQHF. The CDR3 coding sequence is TGTGCCAGCAGTGAATTTACAGGTAATCAGCCCCAGCATTTT.

Only one count was recorded for this clone. This chain connects TRBV30 to TRBJ1-2; 7 bases map to TRBD1. The V and J ends lost 2 bases and 4 bases, in that order; junction bases with no gene match: 1. The CDR3 has 12 residues. The germline V gene has CDR1 GTSNPN and CDR2 SVGIG (reference sequence). For the CDR3, the DNA is TGTGCCTGGAGTCACAGGGGCTATGGCTACACCTTC. This gives the protein CAWSHRGYGYTF.

The chain joins TRBV6-5 to TRBJ2-2; 7 bases match TRBD1. Germline CDR1 is MNHEY and CDR2 is SVGAGI. The V and J ends lost 6 bases and 5 bases, in that order; junction bases with no gene match: 9. This CDR3 is 15 amino acids long. The CDR3 region is CASRRPGQRTGELFF. DNA of the CDR3: TGTGCCAGCAGGCGGCCGGGACAGAGAACCGGGGAGCTGTTTTTT.

The chain links TRBV7-9 to TRBJ2-6; 11 bases map to TRBD2. The CDR3 sequence is 19 residues long. The germline V gene has CDR1 SEHNR and CDR2 FQNEAQ (reference sequence). Losses at the gene ends were 3 bases for V and 0 bases for J; bases not matched to a gene: 7. The CDR3 nucleotides read TGTGCCAGCAGCTTTCTAGCGGGAGGCCCCTCCTCTGGGGCCAACGTCCTGACTTTC. Its protein product is CASSFLAGGPSSGANVLTF.

The chain uses TRBV7-3 and TRBJ2-1, with 8 bases lining up with TRBD1. After removal of 4 bases from V and 6 bases from J, the junction contained 8 bases not matched to a gene. CDR1 is SGHTA, CDR2 FQGTGA, per germline. This CDR3 comprises 15 residues. The CDR3 is CASSSPGTGTNEQFF. The CDR3 DNA follows: TGTGCCAGCAGCTCACCCGGGACAGGTACCAATGAGCAGTTCTTC. Looking up the rest from reference TRBV7-3 and TRBJ2-1 gives the full variable domain: GAGVSQTPSNKVTEKGKYVELRCDPISGHTALYWYRQSLGQGPEFLIYFQGTGAADDSGLPNDRFFAVRPEGSVSTLKIQRTERGDSAVYLCASSSPGTGTNEQFFGPGTRLTVL.

To note about this clone: This same CDR3 is encoded by further DNA sequences in the sample. The CDR3 DNA reads as TGTGCCACCAGCAGAGATCGTGGCAGCAATCAGCCCCAGCATTTT. Protein product: CATSRDRGSNQPQHF. The rearrangement joins TRBV15 to TRBJ1-5; D not certain. The V end was cut by 0 bases, the J end by 1 base, with 7 bases between. Germline V gene sequence: CDR1 LNHNV, CDR2 YYDKDF (reference sequence). The CDR3 totals 15 residues.

The chain uses TRBV29-1 and TRBJ2-1, with 12 bases aligning to TRBD2. Losses at the gene ends were 3 bases for V and 6 bases for J; bases not matched to a gene: 3. The CDR3 is 14 amino acids. Germline V gene lookup returns CDR1 SQVTM and CDR2 ANQGSEA. CDR3 nucleotide sequence: TGCAGCGTTGACCCTAGCGGGAGGGCCAATGAGCAGTTCTTC. Protein product: CSVDPSGRANEQFF.